One and the same sample provided the 21 T cell receptor beta chains below, sequenced in a study of T cell changes during pregnancy in multiple sclerosis. TCRdb keeps only in-frame clones here, not all; method: immunoSEQ multiplex PCR. The sample records roughly 100,000 clones, 85% to 95% being singletons. The sample in question was peripheral blood, obtained after pregnancy. The origin of the receptors is a female donor with multiple sclerosis, enrolled in a pregnancy study.

The V and J genes are TRBV18 and TRBJ2-7; the match to TRBD2 covers 7 bases. The J segment lost 3 bases and the V segment lost 3 bases, leaving 8 bases of the junction unmatched. The germline gives CDR1 KGHSH, CDR2 LQKENI. The length of the CDR3 is 15 residues. CDR3 loop: CASSPGGRILYEQYF. CDR3 nucleotide sequence: TGTGCCAGCTCACCGGGGGGGAGGATTCTCTACGAGCAGTACTTC.

The chain recombines TRBV28 with TRBJ2-3, with D possibly TRBD1 on 5 matching bases. This CDR3 spans 15 amino acids. Trimming stripped 3 bases from V and 2 bases from J, with 12 bases between. Germline V CDR1 and CDR2: MDHEN, SYDVKM. This CDR3 is CASSFEQVVTDTQYF. The CDR3 DNA follows: TGTGCCAGCAGTTTCGAACAGGTAGTCACAGATACGCAGTATTTT.

J is TRBJ1-1 and V is TRBV28; 7 nucleotides agree with TRBD1. Germline V gene data show CDR1 as MDHEN and CDR2 as SYDVKM. Trimming removed 6 bases from V and 7 bases from J; junction bases left unmatched: 20. The CDR3 is 17 amino acids. CDR3 sequence (DNA): TGTGCCAGCAGCCGGGACAGTGGAGCGCATGAACAAGGTGAAGCTTTCTTT. Protein sequence: CASSRDSGAHEQGEAFF.

The chain recombines TRBV10-3 with TRBJ2-3; D is ambiguous. The germline gives CDR1 ENHRY, CDR2 SYGVKD. V was shortened by 0 bases and J by 2 bases, with 6 bases between the two germline ends. The CDR3 consists of 14 residues. This CDR3 reads CAISESPYTDTQYF. DNA for the CDR3: TGTGCCATCAGTGAGTCTCCCTACACAGATACGCAGTATTTT.

The gene calls are TRBV7-9 and TRBJ2-7, with a tentative D call TRBD2 (7 bases). Germline assignment: CDR1 SEHNR and CDR2 FQNEAQ (reference sequence). The CDR3 is 17 amino acids. Deletions cut 5 bases from V and 0 bases from J, with 20 bases between. This chain's CDR3 is CASSGGGPGQPSYEQYF. CDR3 bases: TGTGCCAGCAGCGGGGGGGGTCCGGGACAACCCTCCTACGAGCAGTACTTC.

The J gene is TRBJ2-7, the V gene TRBV18; D is unresolved. The CDR3 length is 14 residues. Trimming took 0 bases from V and 2 from J, leaving 8 bases between them. Looked up from germline, CDR1 is KGHSH and CDR2 is LQKENI. In DNA, the CDR3 is TGTGCCAGCTCACCACCGAGGCCGGCCTACGAGCAGTACTTC. It specifies CASSPPRPAYEQYF.

This CDR3 reads CATRLQGGDIQYF. CDR3 coding DNA: TGTGCCACCCGACTACAGGGAGGGGACATTCAGTACTTC. This sequence joins TRBV6-5 and TRBJ2-4; possible D gene TRBD2, 7 bases. In germline, CDR1 is MNHEY, CDR2 SVGAGI. There are 13 residues in the CDR3. Trimming shortened V by 10 bases and J by 8 bases, and 18 bases separated the two germline ends.

The chain carries TRBV5-6 and TRBJ2-5; no reliable D call. V lost 4 bases and J 2 bases, leaving 3 bases between the germline ends. CDR1 and CDR2 (germline): SGHDT, YYEEEE. The CDR3 has 11 residues. This CDR3 reads CASSLQETQYF. CDR3 bases: TGTGCCAGCAGCCTACAAGAGACCCAGTACTTC. The full variable domain, in which reference TRBV5-6 and TRBJ2-5 provide the parts outside the CDR3, is DAGVTQSPTHLIKTRGQQVTLRCSPKSGHDTVSWYQQALGQGPQFIFQYYEEEERQRGNFPDRFSGHQFPNYSSELNVNALLLGDSALYLCASSLQETQYFGPGTRLLVL.

The V call is TRBV28, the J call TRBJ2-7, with D perhaps matching TRBD2 (6 bases). The CDR3 covers 15 residues. The germline V and J ends were trimmed by 10 bases and 3 bases, with 22 bases remaining between them. Germline CDR1 MDHEN, CDR2 SYDVKM. The CDR3 reads CATSRVGGNVYEQYF. CDR3 nucleotide sequence: TGTGCCACCTCCCGGGTCGGCGGGAACGTCTACGAGCAGTACTTC.

This clone was seen just once. The chain recombines TRBV2 with TRBJ2-5, with D tentatively TRBD2 (6 bases). Trimming removed 3 bases at V and 4 bases at J, with 15 bases between. This CDR3 has 15 residues. Germline CDR1 is SNHLY and CDR2 is FYNNEI. The CDR3 is CASSDGGTAGETQYF. The CDR3 DNA follows: TGTGCCAGCAGTGACGGCGGGACCGCAGGAGAGACCCAGTACTTC.

The chain combines TRBV27 with TRBJ1-2; D unclear. V was pared by 5 bases and J by 1 base, with 20 bases between. The germline V gene encodes CDR1 MNHEY and CDR2 SMNVEV (reference sequence). CDR3 size: 17 residues. Here the CDR3 reads CASSTLGWADHNYGYTF. CDR3 sequence (DNA): TGTGCCAGCAGTACCCTCGGATGGGCAGATCATAACTATGGCTACACCTTC.

J is TRBJ2-3 and V is TRBV28; D is perhaps TRBD2 (7 bases). CDR3 size: 15 residues. Germline-derived CDR1 and CDR2 are MDHEN and SYDVKM. V was pared by 6 bases and J by 5 bases, with 18 bases between. CDR3 sequence reads: CASRPNGGGGDTQYF. CDR3 bases: TGTGCCAGCAGACCTAACGGGGGAGGGGGAGATACGCAGTATTTT.

The CDR3 region has the DNA TGTGCCATCAGTGGCGAGCGGGAGTTCACAGATACGCAGTATTTT. Protein product: CAISGEREFTDTQYF. The chain combines TRBV10-3 with TRBJ2-3, with 8 bases fitting TRBD2. In germline, CDR1 is ENHRY, CDR2 SYGVKD. V was clipped by 4 bases and J by 2 bases; unmatched bases: 5. The CDR3 is 15 amino acids.

This sequence joins TRBV6-4 and TRBJ2-1; 7 bases match TRBD1. Germline CDR1 MRHNA, CDR2 SNTAGT. V shed 4 bases, J shed 4 bases, and the junction held 4 bases outside the gene matches. This CDR3 contains 14 residues. For the CDR3, the DNA is TGTGCCAGCAGTGCTGGACAGGATTACAATGAGCAGTTCTTC. It yields the protein CASSAGQDYNEQFF.

The gene calls are TRBV30 and TRBJ1-2; maybe TRBD1 (5 bases). Germline V gene lookup returns CDR1 GTSNPN and CDR2 SVGIG (reference sequence). V shed 0 bases and J shed 7 bases, with 15 bases lying between them. This CDR3 spans 14 amino acids. CDR3 amino acids: CAWSVLSRGSGYTF. The CDR3 region has the DNA TGTGCCTGGAGTGTACTATCAAGGGGAAGTGGCTACACCTTC.

V usage is TRBV7-4 and J usage is TRBJ1-5; D not resolved. The CDR3 contains 16 residues. Trimming shortened V by 11 bases and J by 0 bases, and 20 bases separated the two germline ends. CDR1 is SGHVT, CDR2 SQSDAQ, per germline. The CDR3 DNA sequence: TGTGCCTACCGAGGAGGGCAGCCCTATAGCAATCAGCCCCAGCATTTT. Translating gives CAYRGGQPYSNQPQHF.

This clone was counted a single time. The V call is TRBV7-3, the J call TRBJ2-4, with a possible D match to TRBD1 (7 bases). The V and J ends lost 5 bases and 5 bases respectively, with 10 bases between them. CDR1 and CDR2 (germline): SGHTA, FQGTGA. This CDR3 is built from 13 residues. CDR3 region: CASSQGGQNIQYF. The CDR3 DNA reads as TGTGCCAGCAGCCAGGGGGGCCAAAACATTCAGTACTTC.

This clone was recorded once. This CDR3 is CASRRQGTYEQYF. CDR3 DNA: TGTGCCAGCAGGCGACAGGGGACCTACGAGCAGTACTTC. The genes are TRBV27 and TRBJ2-7, with TRBD1 matching 8 bases. The junction had 3 bases not matched to a gene; V was cut back by 6 bases and J by 2 bases. In germline, CDR1 is MNHEY, CDR2 SMNVEV (reference sequence). This CDR3 is 13 amino acids long.

V is TRBV4-1 and J is TRBJ2-3, with 9 bases that match TRBD2. The germline V gene has CDR1 MGHRA and CDR2 YSYEKL. This CDR3 spans 17 amino acids. The V and J ends lost 1 base and 3 bases, in that order; junction bases with no gene match: 8. In DNA form, the CDR3 reads TGCGCCAGCAGCCAAGGGCCCTCAGCGGGAGGTACAGATACGCAGTATTTT. Its translation is CASSQGPSAGGTDTQYF.

V and J are TRBV5-3 and TRBJ2-5, with 8 bases identical to TRBD2. TRBV5-3 is annotated as an ORF whose role is uncertain. The CDR3 spans 16 residues. After removal of 7 bases from V and 0 bases from J, the junction contained 11 bases not matched to a gene. The CDR3 sequence: CAREGPSGLYQETQYF. In DNA form, the CDR3 reads TGTGCCAGAGAGGGGCCTAGCGGGCTGTACCAAGAGACCCAGTACTTC.

This chain joins TRBV10-3 and TRBJ1-6; D ambiguous. V lost 6 bases and J lost 6, with 15 bases in between. The CDR3 is 15 amino acids. Germline V lookup: CDR1 ENHRY, CDR2 SYGVKD. For the CDR3, the DNA is TGTGCCATCAGCGTAGGTGGGCCCACTAATTCACCCCTCCACTTT. This sequence encodes CAISVGGPTNSPLHF.